This T cell receptor beta chain stems from a study of T-cell reconstitution after alpha-beta-depleted transplantation in children. Unique molecular identifiers were used to barcode this TCRbeta library. TCRdb re-called the PCR reads through MiXCR, storing one row per CDR3 protein. Among under 250,000 distinct CDR3 sequences listed, about 24% were seen once. Germline V lookup: CDR1 SGHTA, CDR2 FQGTGA. V was pared by 1 base and J by 5 bases, with 3 bases of the junction left unmatched. CDR3 length: 15 amino acids. This clonotype was counted at least ten times. This sequence originates from a female patient between 2 and 15 years old who had a stem cell transplant for congenital amegakaryocytic thrombocytopenia, so the T cells may come from the graft donor. This specimen was PBMCs, mostly from graft donor cells, taken 360 days after TCRalphabeta/CD19-depleted stem cell transplant. This chain links TRBV7-3 with TRBJ2-1, with 9 bases matching TRBD2. DNA for the CDR3: TGTGCCAGCAGCTTAAGCGGGAGGGCCCACAATGAGCAGTTCTTC. Its translation is CASSLSGRAHNEQFF.